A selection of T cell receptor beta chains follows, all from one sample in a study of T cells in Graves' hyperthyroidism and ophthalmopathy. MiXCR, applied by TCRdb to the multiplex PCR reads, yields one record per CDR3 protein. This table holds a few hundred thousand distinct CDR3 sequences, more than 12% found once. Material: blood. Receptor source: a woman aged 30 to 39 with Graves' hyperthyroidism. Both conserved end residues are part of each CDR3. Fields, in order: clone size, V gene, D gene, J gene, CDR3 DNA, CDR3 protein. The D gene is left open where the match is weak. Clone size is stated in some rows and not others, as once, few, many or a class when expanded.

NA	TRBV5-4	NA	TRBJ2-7	TGTGCCAGCAGCTTGGGACCGGGGGCCAAGTCCTACGAGCAGTACTTC	CASSLGPGAKSYEQYF
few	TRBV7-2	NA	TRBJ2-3	TGTGCCAGCAGCTTAAAAGTGGGAGCAACAGATACGCAGTATTTT	CASSLKVGATDTQYF
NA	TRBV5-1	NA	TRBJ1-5	TGCGCCAGCAGCTTAATTGCCGGGGATCAGCCCCAGCATTTT	CASSLIAGDQPQHF
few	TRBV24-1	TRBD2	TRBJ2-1	TGTGCCACCAGTGCCCCATGGCGGGAGGGGGGCGATGAGCAGTTCTTC	CATSAPWREGGDEQFF
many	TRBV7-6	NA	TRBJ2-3	TGTGCCAGCAGAATGCCCCAGGGCTGGGGCACAGATACGCAGTATTTT	CASRMPQGWGTDTQYF
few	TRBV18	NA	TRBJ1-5	TGTGCCAGCTCACCACCAGGCTCGGGCGATCAGCCCCAGCATTTT	CASSPPGSGDQPQHF
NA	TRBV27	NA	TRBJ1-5	TGTGCCAGCAGTTGGGCATCGGGCAATCAGCCCCAGCATTTT	CASSWASGNQPQHF
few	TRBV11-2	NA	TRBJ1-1	TGTGCCAGCAGCTTCGGGCAGCACCTGAACACTGAAGCTTTCTTT	CASSFGQHLNTEAFF
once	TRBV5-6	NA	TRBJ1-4	TGTGCCAGCAGCCCGAGGGCAGGGGTGAATGAAAAACTGTTTTTT	CASSPRAGVNEKLFF
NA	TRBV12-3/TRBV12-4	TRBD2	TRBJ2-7	TGTGCCAGCACCTCGGGACTAGCGACCGGCGAGCAGTACTTC	CASTSGLATGEQYF
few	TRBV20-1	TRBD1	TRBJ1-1	TGCAGTGCTAGAGAAAGGAGGGGGCGGAACACTGAAGCTTTCTTT	CSARERRGRNTEAFF
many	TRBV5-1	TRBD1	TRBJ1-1	TGCGCCAGCAGCGCCCGACAGGGGTACGAACTTGAAGCTTTCTTT	CASSARQGYELEAFF
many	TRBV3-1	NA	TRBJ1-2	TGTGCCAGCAGCTACAAGGGCTCTCGAGGCTACACCTTC	CASSYKGSRGYTF
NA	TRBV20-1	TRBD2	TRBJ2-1	TGCAGTGCTGGGGGAGGGATCATGCATTACAATGAGCAGTTCTTC	CSAGGGIMHYNEQFF
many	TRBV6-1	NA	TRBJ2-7	TGTGCCAGCGGGGCAGGGTATGGCGAGCAGTACTTC	CASGAGYGEQYF
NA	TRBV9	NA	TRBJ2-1	TGTGCCAGCAGAGGAGCGGTACCCTACAATGAGCAGTTCTTC	CASRGAVPYNEQFF
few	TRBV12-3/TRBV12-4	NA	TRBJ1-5	TGTGCCAGCAGTGCCCGACTTACAGGGATCAATCAGCCCCAGCATTTT	CASSARLTGINQPQHF
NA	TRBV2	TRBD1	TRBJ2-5	TGTGCCAGCAGACCCGACAGGGGTATTTTTGTGGGCGAGACCCAGTACTTC	CASRPDRGIFVGETQYF
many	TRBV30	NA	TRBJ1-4	TGTGCCTGGAGGGGGATCTTATCAACTAATGAAAAACTGTTTTTT	CAWRGILSTNEKLFF
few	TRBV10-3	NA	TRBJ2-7	TGTGCCATCAGTGATGGCAGGGGTTTCAACGAGCAGTACTTC	CAISDGRGFNEQYF
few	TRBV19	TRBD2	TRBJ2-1	TGTGCCAGTAGGGCGAAGGCTCGGGGGGGGCTGGGGTCCTACAATGAGCAGTTCTTC	CASRAKARGGLGSYNEQFF
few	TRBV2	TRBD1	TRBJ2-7	TGTGCCTCATACGAGGGACAGATCGCCTACGAGCAGTACTTC	CASYEGQIAYEQYF
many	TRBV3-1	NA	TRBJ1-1	TGTGCCAGCAGCCAAGCAGGGCAGGGCGCGGTGAACACTGAAGCTTTCTTT	CASSQAGQGAVNTEAFF
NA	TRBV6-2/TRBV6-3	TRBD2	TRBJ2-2	TGTGCCAGCAGTGCGTTAGGACTAGCGGGACGGAAAGCCGGGGAGCTGTTTTTT	CASSALGLAGRKAGELFF
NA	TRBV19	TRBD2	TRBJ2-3	TGTGCCAGTAGCCTGACTAGCGGGAGCGCTACAGATACGCAGTATTTT	CASSLTSGSATDTQYF
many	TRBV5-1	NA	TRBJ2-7	TGCGCCAGCAGCTTGGGGGGGCCGGAAGCCTACGAGCAGTACTTC	CASSLGGPEAYEQYF
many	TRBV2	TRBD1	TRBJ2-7	TGTGCCAGCATGGGAAGGGGGCCCTACGAGCAGTACTTC	CASMGRGPYEQYF
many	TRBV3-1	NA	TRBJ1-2	TGTGCCAGCAGCCAAGGGGCAAGACAGGAAAAGGGCTATGGCTACACCTTC	CASSQGARQEKGYGYTF
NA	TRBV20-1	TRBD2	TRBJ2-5	TGCAGTGCTAGAGCTAGCGGGAGGAGGGGGGAGACCCAGTACTTC	CSARASGRRGETQYF
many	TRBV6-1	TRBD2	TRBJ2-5	TGTGCCAGCAGTCGGACTAGCAGCCAAGAGACCCAGTACTTC	CASSRTSSQETQYF
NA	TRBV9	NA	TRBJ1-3	TGTGCCAGCAGCGCCGGCCGGGGGAACACCATATATTTT	CASSAGRGNTIYF
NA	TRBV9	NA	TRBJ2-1	TGTGCCAGCAGCCCCCCCCGAAGGGAGACCTCCTACAATGAGCAGTTCTTC	CASSPPRRETSYNEQFF
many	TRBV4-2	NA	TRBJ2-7	TGTGCCAGCAGCCAAACAGCCTTCTCCTACGAGCAGTACTTC	CASSQTAFSYEQYF
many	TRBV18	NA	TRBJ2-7	TGTGCCAGCTCACCAACGTTGCTTGTTACAGGAGCCTACGAGCAGTACTTC	CASSPTLLVTGAYEQYF
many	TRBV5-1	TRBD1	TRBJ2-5	TGCGCCAGCAGCTTCGACAGGGAAGAGACCCAGTACTTC	CASSFDREETQYF
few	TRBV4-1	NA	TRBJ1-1	TGCGCCAGCGTGAAAGAAGGGGGTAGGCTGAACACTGAAGCTTTCTTT	CASVKEGGRLNTEAFF
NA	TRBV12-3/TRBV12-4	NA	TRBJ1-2	TGTGCCAGCAGTCCCAGCAAGGCTGGCTACACCTTC	CASSPSKAGYTF
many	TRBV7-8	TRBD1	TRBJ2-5	TGTGCCAGCAGCGTTCAAACCGGGACAGCCCAAGAGACCCAGTACTTC	CASSVQTGTAQETQYF
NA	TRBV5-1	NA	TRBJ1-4	TGCGCCAGCAGGCAAGCCGGGGGGACTAATGAAAAACTGTTTTTT	CASRQAGGTNEKLFF
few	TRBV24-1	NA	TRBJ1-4	TGTGCCACCAGTGATGGAACAGGGCCTACGTGGGAAAAACTGTTTTTT	CATSDGTGPTWEKLFF